The clone carrying this TCR beta chain was recorded at least ten times. What it recognizes is unknown. These data come from a study of glioma-infiltrating T cells. Study results and caveats: Above-expected tissue-blood divergence occurred in all gliomas, most in low-grade ones. CDR3 overlap between tissue and blood was very small.

There are 14 residues in the CDR3. With 6 bases removed from V and 6 bases from J, the gap between germline ends came to 15 bases. Germline V gene sequence: CDR1 MNHNS, CDR2 SASEGT. TCR alpha and beta CDR3 regions were amplified from RNA using iRepertoire nested multiplex PCR. For one-step reverse transcription and amplification, 100-400 ng of tissue mRNA or PBMC total RNA was used. In TCRdb, the multiplex PCR reads were re-called with MiXCR into one record per CDR3 protein. The table has approximately 190,000 distinct CDR3 sequences, 25% to 35% seen once. This chain uses TRBV6-1 with TRBJ1-5; TRBD1 might be the D (6 bases). Sequenced sample: glioma tissue, nonneoplastic brain tissue, or PBMCs (not recorded which). This TCR derives from a human donor with low-grade glioma or glioblastoma, undergoing nonglioma brain surgery, or in good health (not recorded which). Here the CDR3 DNA reads TGTGCCAGCAGGACACAGGGAGTGGGTCAGCCCCAGCATTTT. It is translated as CASRTQGVGQPQHF.